This T cell receptor beta chain stems from a study of blood T cell repertoires in COVID-19. For the study at large: The study drew acute and convalescent COVID-19 samples from the United States, Italy and Spain. PBMCs, B-cell-depleted T cells, or T cells provided the cDNA or gDNA that made up the material.

The repertoire was sequenced with immunoSEQ multiplex PCR; TCRdb's copy has only in-frame clones and lacks some. The repertoire holds about 66,000 clones, with around 77% as singletons. Germline V lookup: CDR1 SGHKS, CDR2 YYEKEE (reference sequence). The trim removed 3 bases at V and 4 bases at J, leaving 10 bases unmatched. This CDR3 spans 16 amino acids. This chain connects TRBV5-5 to TRBJ2-5; 9 positions match TRBD2. This clonotype was obtained from a human donor in a cohort sampled during active COVID-19. The material sequenced was peripheral blood. CDR3 nucleotides: TGTGCCAGCAGCTGGACTAGCGACGCGCAGGGAGAGACCCAGTACTTC. Residues: CASSWTSDAQGETQYF.